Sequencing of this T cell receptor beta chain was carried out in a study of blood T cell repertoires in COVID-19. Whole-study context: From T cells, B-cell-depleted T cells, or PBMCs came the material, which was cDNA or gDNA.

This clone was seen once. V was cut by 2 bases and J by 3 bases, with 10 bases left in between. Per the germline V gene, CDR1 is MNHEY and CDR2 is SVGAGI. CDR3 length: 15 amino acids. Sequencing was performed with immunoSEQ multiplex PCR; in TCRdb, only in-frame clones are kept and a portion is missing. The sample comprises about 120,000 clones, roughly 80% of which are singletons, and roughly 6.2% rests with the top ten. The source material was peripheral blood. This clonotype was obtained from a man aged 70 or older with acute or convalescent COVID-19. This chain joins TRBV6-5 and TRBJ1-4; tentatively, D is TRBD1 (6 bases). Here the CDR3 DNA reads TGTGCCAGCAGTTACCAGGGGAGCCCTAATGAAAAACTGTTTTTT. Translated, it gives CASSYQGSPNEKLFF.